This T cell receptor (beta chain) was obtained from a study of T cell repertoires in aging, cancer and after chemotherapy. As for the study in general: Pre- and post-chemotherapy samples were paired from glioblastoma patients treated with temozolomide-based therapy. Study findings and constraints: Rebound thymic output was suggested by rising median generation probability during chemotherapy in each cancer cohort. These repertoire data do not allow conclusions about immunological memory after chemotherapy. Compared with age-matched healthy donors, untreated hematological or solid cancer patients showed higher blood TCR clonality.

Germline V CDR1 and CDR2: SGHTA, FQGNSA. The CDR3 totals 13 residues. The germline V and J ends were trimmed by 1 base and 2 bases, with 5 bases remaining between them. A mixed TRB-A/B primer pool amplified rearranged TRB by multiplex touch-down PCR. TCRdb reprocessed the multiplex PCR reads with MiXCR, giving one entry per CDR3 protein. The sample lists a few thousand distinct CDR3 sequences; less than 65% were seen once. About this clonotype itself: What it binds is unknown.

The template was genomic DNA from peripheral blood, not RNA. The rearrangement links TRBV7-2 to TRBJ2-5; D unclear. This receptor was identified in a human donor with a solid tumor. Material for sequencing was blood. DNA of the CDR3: TGTGCCAGCAGCTTAGGTAGTCAAGAGACCCAGTACTTC. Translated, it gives CASSLGSQETQYF. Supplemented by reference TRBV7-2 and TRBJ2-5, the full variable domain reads GAGVSQSPSNKVTEKGKDVELRCDPISGHTALYWYRQSLGQGLEFLIYFQGNSAPDKSGLPSDRFSAERTGGSVSTLTIQRTQQEDSAVYLCASSLGSQETQYFGPGTRLLVL.